The 14 T cell receptor beta chains in this list originate from one sample, sequenced in a study of CD8+ T cells in alopecia areata. Treatment in this sample: oral pan-JAK inhibitor, 5-10 mg twice daily. RNA was isolated and reverse transcribed to cDNA, the sequencing template. TCRdb's table, derived via immunoSEQ multiplex PCR, lists solely in-frame clones and lacks some. Of roughly 170,000 clones listed, roughly 64% are singletons. The specimen was CD8+ T cells sorted from blood, collected at week 24, from a patient treated with tofacitinib. The receptor set was obtained from a human donor with alopecia areata.

DNA of the CDR3: TGCGCCAGCAGCTTGGCGGGCAGGGGAGAAATCTCCGGGGAGCTGTTTTTT. It encodes CASSLAGRGEISGELFF. J is TRBJ2-2 and V is TRBV5-1; possibly TRBD1 for D (6 bases). The CDR3 extends over 17 amino acids. V dropped 0 bases and J dropped 6 bases, with 18 bases sitting between them. Per the germline V gene, CDR1 is SGHRS and CDR2 is YFSETQ.

This chain's CDR3 is CASSPSGGRQETQYF. The CDR3 nucleotides read TGTGCCAGCAGCCCATCAGGAGGAAGACAAGAGACCCAGTACTTC. This chain uses TRBV13 with TRBJ2-5, with D possibly TRBD2 on 5 matching bases. Between the trimmed V and J ends, which lost 5 bases and 2 bases, there was a span of 15 bases. The CDR3 covers 15 residues. CDR1 and CDR2 from the germline V gene are PRHDT and FYEKMQ (reference sequence).

V is TRBV29-1 and J is TRBJ2-7; D is possibly TRBD1 or TRBD2 (5 bases each). The V gene's germline CDR1 is SQVTM and CDR2 ANQGSEA. CDR3 length: 13 residues. Trimming took 4 bases from V and 2 from J, leaving 12 bases between them. The CDR3 DNA reads as TGCAGCGTTGTGGGACGGCAAACCTACGAGCAGTACTTC. It is translated as CSVVGRQTYEQYF.

J is TRBJ2-7 and V is TRBV29-1, with 7 bases fitting TRBD1. Germline V gene data show CDR1 as SQVTM and CDR2 as ANQGSEA. With V trimmed by 7 bases and J by 4 bases, 10 bases remained unmatched. The CDR3 runs 13 residues. The CDR3 reads CSALGQTGYEQYF. The CDR3 DNA is TGCAGCGCCTTGGGACAGACGGGATACGAGCAGTACTTC.

The chain uses TRBV27 and TRBJ2-3; 10 bases are shared with TRBD1. Germline CDR1 MNHEY, CDR2 SMNVEV (reference sequence). With 5 bases clipped from V and 5 bases from J, the junction kept 7 bases outside the gene matches. The CDR3 runs to 15 residues. CDR3 sequence (DNA): TGTGCCAGCAGTCAGGGACAGGGGATTTTAGATACGCAGTATTTT. Translated: CASSQGQGILDTQYF.

The chain is built from TRBV27 and TRBJ2-1; D not resolved. There are 14 residues in the CDR3. V was trimmed by 3 bases and J by 4 bases, leaving 10 bases between them. Germline assignment: CDR1 MNHEY and CDR2 SMNVEV (reference sequence). CDR3 residues: CASSFYLGYNEQFF. The CDR3 DNA follows: TGTGCCAGCAGTTTTTACCTTGGGTACAATGAGCAGTTCTTC.

This clone has a handful of counts. The chain combines TRBV14 with TRBJ1-2; D is unresolved. Germline V gene sequence: CDR1 SGHDN, CDR2 FVKESK. The V gene lost 5 bases and the J gene lost 4 bases, with 8 bases spanning the gap. The CDR3 has 12 amino acids. The CDR3 sequence: CASSSNPYGYTF. CDR3 in DNA: TGTGCCAGCAGCTCCAATCCCTATGGCTACACCTTC. Full variable domain (missing parts from reference TRBV14 and TRBJ1-2): EAGVTQFPSHSVIEKGQTVTLRCDPISGHDNLYWYRRVMGKEIKFLLHFVKESKQDESGMPNNRFLAERTGGTYSTLKVQPAELEDSGVYFCASSSNPYGYTFGSGTRLTVV.

The gene calls are TRBV7-9 and TRBJ2-3; 11 bases fit TRBD2. V lost 5 bases to trimming and J lost 5 bases; unmatched junction nucleotides: 9. The CDR3 covers 16 residues. In germline, CDR1 is SEHNR, CDR2 FQNEAQ (reference sequence). The CDR3 DNA follows: TGTGCCAGCAGCGCGACTAGCGGGGACCTAGTAGATACGCAGTATTTT. Amino acids: CASSATSGDLVDTQYF.

The chain joins TRBV9 to TRBJ2-3; 8 nucleotides agree with TRBD2. In germline, CDR1 is SGDLS, CDR2 YYNGEE. The CDR3 runs to 15 residues. The ends lost 1 base at V and 2 bases at J; junction bases unmatched: 3. CDR3 DNA: TGTGCCAGCAGCGTACAGCGGGAGAACACAGATACGCAGTATTTT. Protein sequence: CASSVQRENTDTQYF.

This clone appeared a few times. The chain carries TRBV7-8 and TRBJ1-6; 7 nucleotides match TRBD1. The length of the CDR3 is 18 residues. In germline, CDR1 is SGHVS, CDR2 FQNEAQ. Unmatched junction bases numbered 9, after V lost 4 bases and J lost 0 bases. The CDR3 region is CASSSRGTEISYNSPLHF. Here the CDR3 DNA reads TGTGCCAGCAGCTCCCGCGGGACAGAAATCTCCTATAATTCACCCCTCCACTTT.

In this sample, this clone turned up a few times. The chain recombines TRBV30 with TRBJ2-7; perhaps TRBD1 as D (7 bases). CDR3 length: 14 residues. The V gene lost 3 bases and the J gene lost 4 bases, with 16 bases spanning the gap. Germline V gene data show CDR1 as GTSNPN and CDR2 as SVGIG (reference sequence). CDR3 loop: CAWRGGTVPYEQYF. DNA of the CDR3: TGTGCCTGGAGGGGCGGGACAGTCCCATACGAGCAGTACTTC.

This rearrangement joins TRBV30 to TRBJ1-1; D ambiguous. The V and J ends lost 3 bases and 1 base respectively, with 9 bases between them. This CDR3 has 13 residues. Germline values: CDR1 GTSNPN, CDR2 SVGIG (reference sequence). The CDR3 region has the DNA TGTGCCTGGAGAGGTGATCGGAACACTGAAGCTTTCTTT. This sequence encodes CAWRGDRNTEAFF.

The V call is TRBV9, the J call TRBJ2-2; TRBD2 matches 12 bases. The junction had 11 bases not matched to a gene; V was cut back by 4 bases and J by 4 bases. From germline, CDR1 is SGDLS and CDR2 YYNGEE. This CDR3 spans 18 amino acids. The CDR3, as DNA: TGTGCCAGCAGCACTCATAGAGGGGGACTAGCGGGCACCGGGGAGCTGTTTTTT. As protein: CASSTHRGGLAGTGELFF.

This chain connects TRBV6-1 to TRBJ1-2, with 7 bases lining up with TRBD1. This CDR3 has 15 residues. Germline trimming cut 10 bases from V and 6 bases from J; bases unmatched to any gene: 17. Germline lookup yields CDR1 MNHNS and CDR2 SASEGT. The CDR3 protein is CATLGQVSYTDGYTF. The DNA of the CDR3 is TGTGCCACCCTAGGACAGGTCTCATATACTGATGGCTACACCTTC.